Listed here are 9 T cell receptor beta chains from one sample, sequenced in a study of human T cells and chemical hapten exposure. Time point meaning: patch test 2, 6 weeks after DPC sensitization. Treatment here: therapeutic diphenylcyclopropenone sensitization with weekly scalp DPC. TCRdb re-called the RACE reads through MiXCR, storing one row per CDR3 protein. This table holds tens of thousands of distinct CDR3 sequences, approximately 3.4% found once. The material was whole blood, obtained in connection with sensitization to the hapten diphenylcyclopropenone (DPC). The receptors here all came from a man aged 35 to 55 with alopecia areata. Some clones in this sample may be carry-over from other donors' samples.

The chain recombines TRBV6-5 with TRBJ1-1, with TRBD1 as a possible D gene (5 bases). CDR1 and CDR2 from the germline V gene are MNHEY and SVGAGI. CDR3 size: 13 residues. The V end was cut by 5 bases, the J end by 4 bases, with 11 bases between. CDR3 DNA: TGTGCCAGCAGTCCACAGGAGAGCACTGAAGCTTTCTTT. It is translated as CASSPQESTEAFF.

This clonotype occurred many times. This rearrangement joins TRBV28 to TRBJ2-5; perhaps TRBD1 as D (6 bases). The CDR3 is made up of 15 amino acids. Trimming removed 5 bases at V and 4 bases at J, with 17 bases between. Germline V lookup: CDR1 MDHEN, CDR2 SYDVKM. CDR3 amino acids: CASSPEARGRETQYF. CDR3 in DNA: TGTGCCAGCAGTCCCGAGGCCAGGGGACGAGAGACCCAGTACTTC.

This clonotype was recorded at least ten times. The chain has TRBV7-2 and TRBJ2-7; 11 bases map to TRBD2. Germline CDR1 and CDR2: SGHTA and FQGNSA. CDR3 length equals 16 residues. Losses at the gene ends were 3 bases for V and 0 bases for J; bases not matched to a gene: 4. The CDR3 region is CASSFSGTSGSYEQYF. In DNA form, the CDR3 reads TGTGCCAGCAGCTTTAGCGGGACTAGCGGCTCCTACGAGCAGTACTTC.

This clonotype was seen at least ten times. The CDR3 DNA reads as TGTGCCAGCAGCCGGCGACAGGGAGACACTGAAGCTTTCTTT. It specifies CASSRRQGDTEAFF. V usage is TRBV6-2 or TRBV6-3 and J usage is TRBJ1-1; 7 bases fit TRBD1. Trimming took 6 bases from V and 3 from J; bases not matched to a gene: 7. The CDR3 covers 14 residues. Germline assignment: CDR1 MNHEY and CDR2 SVGEGT.

This clonotype occurred many times. This chain links TRBV6-2 or TRBV6-3 with TRBJ2-7, with D perhaps being TRBD1 or TRBD2 (5 bases each). The germline gives CDR1 MNHEY, CDR2 SVGEGT. The CDR3 covers 12 residues. The V gene lost 0 bases and the J gene lost 9 bases, with 9 bases spanning the gap. Here the CDR3 DNA reads TGTGCCAGCAGTTACTCGACGGGGCCGCAGTACTTC. Translated: CASSYSTGPQYF.

This clonotype occurred many times. The J gene is TRBJ2-2, the V gene TRBV6-1, with a weak D call TRBD2 (5 bases). In germline, CDR1 is MNHNS, CDR2 SASEGT. Trimming stripped 7 bases from V and 0 bases from J, with 9 bases between. This CDR3 is built from 14 residues. The CDR3 loop reads CASIPGTNTGELFF. The CDR3 nucleotides read TGTGCCAGCATACCGGGAACGAACACCGGGGAGCTGTTTTTT.

This clonotype was counted at least ten times. The rearrangement joins TRBV3-1 to TRBJ1-4, with D possibly matching TRBD1 (5 bases). Germline CDR1 is LGHDT and CDR2 is YNNKEL (reference sequence). Trimming stripped 3 bases from V and 7 bases from J, with 9 bases between. This CDR3 is 13 amino acids long. The CDR3 region is CASSQGLGEKLFF. DNA of the CDR3: TGTGCCAGCAGCCAGGGGCTGGGTGAAAAACTGTTTTTT.

This clonotype has a count of ten or more. The chain employs TRBV12-3 or TRBV12-4 and TRBJ2-1, with D perhaps TRBD2 (6 bases). Trimming left V 2 bases short and J 7 bases short, with 15 bases between. The CDR3 is 15 residues long. This CDR3 reads CASSLLTGVKNEQFF. For the CDR3, the DNA is TGTGCCAGCAGTTTACTTACGGGAGTTAAGAATGAGCAGTTCTTC.

This clonotype has a count of ten or more. The V call is TRBV5-1, the J call TRBJ1-1; no clear D gene. V lost 0 bases to trimming and J lost 0 bases, with 9 bases between them. Per germline, CDR1 SGHRS and CDR2 YFSETQ. This CDR3 spans 15 amino acids. The CDR3 spells CASSLAGSMNTEAFF. CDR3 coding DNA: TGCGCCAGCAGCTTGGCGGGCAGCATGAACACTGAAGCTTTCTTT.